The present entry profiles one T cell receptor (beta chain) with its context. Its cognate antigen is unknown. This PCR relied on a set of 60 Vbeta primers and 13 Jbeta primers. Repertoires were generated with immunoSEQ multiplex PCR, while TCRdb's copy carries only in-frame clones and drops some. The repertoire consists of approximately 110,000 clones, with 73% occurring once and the leading ten covering about 4.9%. The sample is drawn from a study of cytomegalovirus exposure and HLA in healthy donors. Overall study context: Previous work identified roughly 120 million unique TCR beta sequences from about 200 million T cells. Study conclusions and caveats: Donors belonging to an Asian-associated ancestry cluster reportedly showed fewer N-insertions in productive TCRs than the 666-donor mean, according to what a later analysis found.

The CDR3 is made up of 12 amino acids. Germline V gene lookup returns CDR1 MDHEN and CDR2 SYDVKM. V dropped 8 bases and J dropped 5 bases, with 10 bases sitting between them. The gene calls are TRBV28 and TRBJ2-1, with unresolved D. Sequenced input: PBMCs. The clonotype was recovered from a man between 60 and 70 years old in good health and CMV-seropositive. The CDR3 nucleotides are TGTGCCAGCGAGACACCGCACAATGAGCAGTTCTTC. It translates to CASETPHNEQFF.